This T cell receptor beta chain stems from a study of blood T cell repertoires in COVID-19. Study details: From the United States, Italy and Spain came samples of acute and convalescent COVID-19. The analysed material was cDNA or gDNA that came from T cells, B-cell-depleted T cells, or PBMCs.

In this sample, this clone turned up once. Authors' processing steps: The authors estimated nucleated cell counts from reference gene primer amplification. TCRdb's copy holds only in-frame clones and misses some; the assay was immunoSEQ multiplex PCR. V and J calls and clone size are given by that table; D and trimming were obtained from the DNA. The top ten hold more than 8% of the sample, which has roughly 300,000 clones, 83% seen once. The ends lost 6 bases at V and 6 bases at J; junction bases unmatched: 12. The germline V gene encodes CDR1 LNHDA and CDR2 SQIVND (reference sequence). CDR3 length: 15 amino acids.

This chain connects TRBV19 to TRBJ2-7, with 9 bases that match TRBD1. The clonotype originates from a woman between 50 and 59 years old who had recovered from COVID-19. Sequenced: peripheral blood. CDR3 in amino acids: CASRLGGTGISEQYF. CDR3 coding DNA: TGTGCCAGTAGACTGGGCGGGACAGGGATTTCCGAGCAGTACTTC.